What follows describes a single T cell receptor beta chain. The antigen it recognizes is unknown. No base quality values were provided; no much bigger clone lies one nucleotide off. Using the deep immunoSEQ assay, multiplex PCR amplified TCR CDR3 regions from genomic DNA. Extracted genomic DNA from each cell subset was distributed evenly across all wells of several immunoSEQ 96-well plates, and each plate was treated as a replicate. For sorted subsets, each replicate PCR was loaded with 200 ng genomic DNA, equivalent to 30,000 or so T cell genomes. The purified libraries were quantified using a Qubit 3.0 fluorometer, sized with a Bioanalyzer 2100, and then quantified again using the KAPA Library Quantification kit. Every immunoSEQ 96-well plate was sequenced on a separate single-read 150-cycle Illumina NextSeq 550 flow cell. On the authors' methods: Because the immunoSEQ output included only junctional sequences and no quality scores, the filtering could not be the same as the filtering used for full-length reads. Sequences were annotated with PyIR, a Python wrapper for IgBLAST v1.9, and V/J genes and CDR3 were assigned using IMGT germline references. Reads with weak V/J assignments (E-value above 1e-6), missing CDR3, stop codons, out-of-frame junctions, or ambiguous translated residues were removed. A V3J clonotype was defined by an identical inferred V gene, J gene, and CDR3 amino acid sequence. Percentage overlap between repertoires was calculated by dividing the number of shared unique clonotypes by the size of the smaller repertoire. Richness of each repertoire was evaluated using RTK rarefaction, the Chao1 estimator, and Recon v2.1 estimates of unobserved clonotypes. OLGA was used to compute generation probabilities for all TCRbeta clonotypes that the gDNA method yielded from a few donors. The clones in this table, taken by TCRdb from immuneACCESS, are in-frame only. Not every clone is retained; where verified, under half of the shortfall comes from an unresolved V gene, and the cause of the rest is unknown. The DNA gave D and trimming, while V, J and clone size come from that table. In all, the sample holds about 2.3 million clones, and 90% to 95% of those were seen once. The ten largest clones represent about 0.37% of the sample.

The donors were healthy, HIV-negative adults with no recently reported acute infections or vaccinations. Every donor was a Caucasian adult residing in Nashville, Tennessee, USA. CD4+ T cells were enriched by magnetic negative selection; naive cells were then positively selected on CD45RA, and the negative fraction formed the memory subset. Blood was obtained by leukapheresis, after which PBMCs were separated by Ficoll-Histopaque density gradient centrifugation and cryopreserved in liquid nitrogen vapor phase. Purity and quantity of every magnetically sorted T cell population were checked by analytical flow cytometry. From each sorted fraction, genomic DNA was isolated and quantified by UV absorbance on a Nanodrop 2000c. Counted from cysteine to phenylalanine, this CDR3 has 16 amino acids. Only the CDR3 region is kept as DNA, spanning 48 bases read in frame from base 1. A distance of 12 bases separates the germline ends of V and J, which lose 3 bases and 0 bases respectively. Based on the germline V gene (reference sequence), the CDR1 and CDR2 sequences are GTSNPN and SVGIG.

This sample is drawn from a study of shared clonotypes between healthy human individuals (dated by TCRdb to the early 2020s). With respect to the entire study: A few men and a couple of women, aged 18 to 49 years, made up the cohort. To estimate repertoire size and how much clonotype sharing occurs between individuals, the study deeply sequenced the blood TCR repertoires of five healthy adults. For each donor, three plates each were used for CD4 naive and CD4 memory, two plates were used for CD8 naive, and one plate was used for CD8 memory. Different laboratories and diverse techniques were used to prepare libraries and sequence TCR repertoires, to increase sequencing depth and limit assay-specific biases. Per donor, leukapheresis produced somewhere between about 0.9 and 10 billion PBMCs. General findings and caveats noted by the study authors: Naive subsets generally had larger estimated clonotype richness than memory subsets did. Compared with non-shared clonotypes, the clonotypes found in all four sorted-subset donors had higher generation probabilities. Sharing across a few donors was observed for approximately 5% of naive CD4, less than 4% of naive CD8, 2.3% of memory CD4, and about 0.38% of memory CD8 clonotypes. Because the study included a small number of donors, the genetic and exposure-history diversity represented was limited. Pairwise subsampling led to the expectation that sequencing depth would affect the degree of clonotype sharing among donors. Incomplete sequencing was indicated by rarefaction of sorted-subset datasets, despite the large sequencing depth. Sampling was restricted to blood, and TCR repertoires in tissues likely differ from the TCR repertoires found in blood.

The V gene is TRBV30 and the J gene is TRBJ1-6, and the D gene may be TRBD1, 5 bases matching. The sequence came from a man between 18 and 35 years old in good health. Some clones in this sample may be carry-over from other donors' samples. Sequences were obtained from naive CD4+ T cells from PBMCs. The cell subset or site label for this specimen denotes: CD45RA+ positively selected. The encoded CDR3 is CAWRTSGSSYNSPLHF. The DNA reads TGTGCCTGGAGAACCTCAGGGAGCTCCTATAATTCACCCCTCCACTTT.